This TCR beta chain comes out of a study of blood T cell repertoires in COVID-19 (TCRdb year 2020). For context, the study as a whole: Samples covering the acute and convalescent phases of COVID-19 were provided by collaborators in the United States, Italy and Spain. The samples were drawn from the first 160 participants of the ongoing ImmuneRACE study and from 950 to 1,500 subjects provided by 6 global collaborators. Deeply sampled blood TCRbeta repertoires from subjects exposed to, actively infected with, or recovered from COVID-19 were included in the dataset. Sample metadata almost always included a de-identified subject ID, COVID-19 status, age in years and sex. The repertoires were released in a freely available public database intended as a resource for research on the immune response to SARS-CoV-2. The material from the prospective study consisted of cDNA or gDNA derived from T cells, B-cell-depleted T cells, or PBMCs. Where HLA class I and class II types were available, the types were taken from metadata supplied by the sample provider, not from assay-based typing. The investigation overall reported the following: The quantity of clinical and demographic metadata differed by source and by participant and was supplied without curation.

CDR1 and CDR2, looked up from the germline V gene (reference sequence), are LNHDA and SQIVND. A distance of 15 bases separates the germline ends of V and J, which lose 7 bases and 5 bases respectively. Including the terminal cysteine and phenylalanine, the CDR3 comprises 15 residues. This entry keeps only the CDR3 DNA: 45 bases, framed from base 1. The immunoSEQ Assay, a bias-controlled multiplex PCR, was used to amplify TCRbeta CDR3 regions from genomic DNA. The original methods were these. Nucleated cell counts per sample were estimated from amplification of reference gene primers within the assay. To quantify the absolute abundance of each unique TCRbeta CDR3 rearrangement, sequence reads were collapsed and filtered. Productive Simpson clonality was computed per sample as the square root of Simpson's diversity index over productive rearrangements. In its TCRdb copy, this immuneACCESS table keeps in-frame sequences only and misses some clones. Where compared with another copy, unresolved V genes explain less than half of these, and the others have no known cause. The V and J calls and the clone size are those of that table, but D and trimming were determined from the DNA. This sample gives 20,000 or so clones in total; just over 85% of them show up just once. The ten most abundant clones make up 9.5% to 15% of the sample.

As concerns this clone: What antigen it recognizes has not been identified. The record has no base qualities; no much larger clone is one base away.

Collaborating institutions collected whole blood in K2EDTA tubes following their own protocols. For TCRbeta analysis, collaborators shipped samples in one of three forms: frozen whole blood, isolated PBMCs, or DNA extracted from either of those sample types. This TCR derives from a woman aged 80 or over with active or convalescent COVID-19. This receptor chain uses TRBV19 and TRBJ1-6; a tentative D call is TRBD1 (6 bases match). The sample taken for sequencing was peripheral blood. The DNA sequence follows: TGTGCCAGTACCATGGGTCGGACAGATAATTCACCCCTCCACTTT. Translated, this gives CASTMGRTDNSPLHF.